The 5 T cell receptor beta chains listed next were all sequenced from one sample in a study of cytomegalovirus exposure and HLA in healthy donors. A multiplex PCR was run with 60 Vbeta primers and 13 Jbeta primers. Produced via immunoSEQ multiplex PCR; TCRdb's table is partial and in-frame only. Found here are approximately 75,000 clones; the top ten clones hold less than 6%. Specimen: PBMCs. The receptors were sampled from a middle-aged man in good health and CMV-seronegative.

The genes are TRBV13 and TRBJ2-5; 7 bases agree with TRBD1. This CDR3 is 14 amino acids long. Losses at the gene ends were 5 bases for V and 1 base for J; bases not matched to a gene: 4. Per germline, CDR1 PRHDT and CDR2 FYEKMQ (reference sequence). CDR3 DNA sequence: TGTGCCAGCAGCCGAGGGACAGCCCAAGAGACCCAGTACTTC. It yields the protein CASSRGTAQETQYF.

CDR3 loop: CASSARQGSSYNEQFF. Written as DNA, the CDR3 is TGCGCCAGCAGCGCCAGACAGGGTAGCTCCTACAATGAGCAGTTCTTC. J is TRBJ2-1 and V is TRBV5-1; TRBD1 aligns across 7 bases. In germline, CDR1 is SGHRS, CDR2 YFSETQ. This CDR3 region has 16 residues. V was pared by 4 bases and J by 0 bases, with 7 bases of the junction left unmatched.

The chain joins TRBV6-6 to TRBJ1-5; 8 bases fit TRBD1. Per germline, CDR1 MNHNY and CDR2 SVGAGI (reference sequence). V lost 4 bases, J lost 2 bases, and 4 bases stayed unmatched. The CDR3 is 15 amino acids. CDR3 in DNA: TGTGCCAGCAGTTCCGGACAGGGTGGCAATCAGCCCCAGCATTTT. Encoded protein: CASSSGQGGNQPQHF.

The rearrangement uses TRBV4-3 and TRBJ2-5, with 8 bases identical to TRBD2. After removal of 1 base from V and 4 bases from J, the junction contained 5 bases not matched to a gene. Looked up from germline, CDR1 is LGHNA and CDR2 is YSLEER. This CDR3 contains 15 residues. CDR3 in DNA: TGCGCCAGCAGCCAAGTCGGGAGGGCCCCAGAGACCCAGTACTTC. It translates to CASSQVGRAPETQYF.

V gene TRBV10-2 combines with J gene TRBJ1-1, with D possibly matching TRBD1 (5 bases). The V end lost 7 bases, the J end lost 6 bases, and 15 bases lay between the germline ends. CDR1 is WSHSY, CDR2 SAAADI, per germline. CDR3 length equals 13 residues. CDR3 amino acids: CASNRGTSSEAFF. The CDR3 bases are TGCGCCAGCAATCGGGGGACTTCCTCTGAAGCTTTCTTT.